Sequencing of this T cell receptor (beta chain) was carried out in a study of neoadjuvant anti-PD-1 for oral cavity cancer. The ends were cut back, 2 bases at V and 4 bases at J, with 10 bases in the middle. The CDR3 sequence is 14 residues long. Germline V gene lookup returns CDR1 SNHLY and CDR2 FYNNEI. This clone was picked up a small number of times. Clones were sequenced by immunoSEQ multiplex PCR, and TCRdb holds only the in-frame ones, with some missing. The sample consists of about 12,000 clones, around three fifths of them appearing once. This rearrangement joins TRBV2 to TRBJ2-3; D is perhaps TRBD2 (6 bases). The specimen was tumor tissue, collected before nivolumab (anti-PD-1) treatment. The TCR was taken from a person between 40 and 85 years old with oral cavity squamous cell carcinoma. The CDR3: CASSEMSGADTQYF. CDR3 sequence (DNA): TGTGCCAGCAGTGAAATGTCGGGGGCAGATACGCAGTATTTT.